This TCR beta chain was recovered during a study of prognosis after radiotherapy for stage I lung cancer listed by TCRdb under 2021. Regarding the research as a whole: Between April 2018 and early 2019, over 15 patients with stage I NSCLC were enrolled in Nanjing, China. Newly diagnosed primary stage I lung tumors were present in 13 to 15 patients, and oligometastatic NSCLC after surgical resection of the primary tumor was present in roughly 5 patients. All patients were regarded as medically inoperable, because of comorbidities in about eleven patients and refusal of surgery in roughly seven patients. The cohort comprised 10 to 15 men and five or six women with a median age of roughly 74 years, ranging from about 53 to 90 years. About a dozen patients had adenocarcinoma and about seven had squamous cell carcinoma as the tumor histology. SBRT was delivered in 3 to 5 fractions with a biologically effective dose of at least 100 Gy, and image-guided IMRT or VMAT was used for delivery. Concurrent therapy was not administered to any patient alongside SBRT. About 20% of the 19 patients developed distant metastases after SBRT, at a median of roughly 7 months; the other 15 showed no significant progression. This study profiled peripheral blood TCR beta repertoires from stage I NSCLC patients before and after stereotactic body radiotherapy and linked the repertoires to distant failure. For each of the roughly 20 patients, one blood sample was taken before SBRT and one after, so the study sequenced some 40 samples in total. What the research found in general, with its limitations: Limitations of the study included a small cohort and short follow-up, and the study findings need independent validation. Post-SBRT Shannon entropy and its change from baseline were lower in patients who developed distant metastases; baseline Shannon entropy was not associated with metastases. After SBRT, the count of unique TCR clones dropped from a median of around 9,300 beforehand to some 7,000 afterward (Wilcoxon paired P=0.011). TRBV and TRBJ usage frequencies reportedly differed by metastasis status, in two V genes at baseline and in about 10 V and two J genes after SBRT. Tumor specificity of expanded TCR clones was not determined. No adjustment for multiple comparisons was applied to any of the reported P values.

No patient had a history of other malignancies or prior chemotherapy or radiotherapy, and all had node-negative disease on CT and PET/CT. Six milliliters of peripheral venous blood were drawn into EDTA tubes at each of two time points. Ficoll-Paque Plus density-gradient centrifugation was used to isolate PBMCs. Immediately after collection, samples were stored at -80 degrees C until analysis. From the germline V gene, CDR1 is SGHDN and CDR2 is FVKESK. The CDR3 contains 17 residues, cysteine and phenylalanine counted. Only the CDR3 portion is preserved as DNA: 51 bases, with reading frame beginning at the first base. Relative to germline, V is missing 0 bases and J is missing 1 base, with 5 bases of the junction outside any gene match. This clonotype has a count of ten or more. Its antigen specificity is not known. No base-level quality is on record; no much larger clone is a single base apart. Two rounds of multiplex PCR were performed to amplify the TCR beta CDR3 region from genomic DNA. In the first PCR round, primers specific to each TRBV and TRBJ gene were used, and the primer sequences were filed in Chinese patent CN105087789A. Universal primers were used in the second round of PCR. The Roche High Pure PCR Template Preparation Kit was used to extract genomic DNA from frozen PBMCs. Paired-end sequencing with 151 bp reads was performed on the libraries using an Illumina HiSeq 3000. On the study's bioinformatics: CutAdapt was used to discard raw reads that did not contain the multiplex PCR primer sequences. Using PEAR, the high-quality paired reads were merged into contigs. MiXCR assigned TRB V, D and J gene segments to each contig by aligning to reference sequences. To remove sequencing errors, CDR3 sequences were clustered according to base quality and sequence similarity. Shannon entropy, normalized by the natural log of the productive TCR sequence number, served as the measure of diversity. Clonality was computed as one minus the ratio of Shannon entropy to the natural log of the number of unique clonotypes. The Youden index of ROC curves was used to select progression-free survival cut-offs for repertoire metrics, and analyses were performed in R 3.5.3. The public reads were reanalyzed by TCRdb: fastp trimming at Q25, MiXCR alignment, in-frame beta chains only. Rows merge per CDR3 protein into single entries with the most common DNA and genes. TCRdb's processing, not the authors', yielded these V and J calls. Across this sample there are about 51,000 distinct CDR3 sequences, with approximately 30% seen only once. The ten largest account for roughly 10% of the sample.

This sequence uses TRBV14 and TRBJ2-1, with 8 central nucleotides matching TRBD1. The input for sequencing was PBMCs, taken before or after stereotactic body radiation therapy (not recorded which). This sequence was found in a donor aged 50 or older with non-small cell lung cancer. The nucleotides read TGTGCCAGCAGCCAAGATCTATGGGACAGGTCCTACAATGAGCAGTTCTTC. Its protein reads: CASSQDLWDRSYNEQFF.